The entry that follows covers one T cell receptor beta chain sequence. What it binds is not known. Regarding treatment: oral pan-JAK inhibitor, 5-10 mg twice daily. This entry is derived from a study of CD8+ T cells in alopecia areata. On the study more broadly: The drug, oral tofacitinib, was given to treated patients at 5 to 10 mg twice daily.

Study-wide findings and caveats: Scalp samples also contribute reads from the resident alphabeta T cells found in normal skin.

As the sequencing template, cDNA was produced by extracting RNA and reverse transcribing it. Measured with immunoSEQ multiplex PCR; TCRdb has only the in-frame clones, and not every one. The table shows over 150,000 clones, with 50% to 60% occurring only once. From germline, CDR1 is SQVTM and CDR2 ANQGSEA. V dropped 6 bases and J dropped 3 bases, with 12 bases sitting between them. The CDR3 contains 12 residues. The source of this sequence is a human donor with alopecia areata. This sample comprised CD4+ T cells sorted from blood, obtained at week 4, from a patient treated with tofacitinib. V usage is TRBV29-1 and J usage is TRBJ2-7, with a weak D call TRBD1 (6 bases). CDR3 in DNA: TGCAGCGTGCGGACAGCCCTCTACGAGCAGTACTTC. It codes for CSVRTALYEQYF.